This record covers a single T cell receptor beta chain. In the original processing: Reference gene primer amplification in the assay estimated nucleated cell counts. The protocol was immunoSEQ multiplex PCR, while the TCRdb copy is restricted to in-frame clones and leaves out a portion. The V and J calls and the clone size are those of that table, but D and trimming were determined from the DNA. The table includes some 320,000 clones, approximately 87% detected once. This sample is part of a study of blood T cell repertoires in COVID-19. At the level of the study: Specimens from acute and convalescent COVID-19 originated in the United States, Italy and Spain. PBMCs, B-cell-depleted T cells, or T cells were the source of the cDNA or gDNA that made up the material.

V lost 4 bases to trimming and J lost 1 base, with 16 bases between them. Germline loops: CDR1 SGHNT, CDR2 YYREEE (reference sequence). The CDR3 runs 16 residues. This clonotype was sampled from a woman in her forties or fifties who had recovered from COVID-19. Sequencing input: peripheral blood. The chain carries TRBV5-4 and TRBJ2-3; D may be TRBD1 (6 bases). Here the CDR3 reads CASSKQGRVGTDTQYF. CDR3 nucleotides: TGTGCCAGCAGCAAACAGGGCAGGGTGGGCACAGATACGCAGTATTTT.